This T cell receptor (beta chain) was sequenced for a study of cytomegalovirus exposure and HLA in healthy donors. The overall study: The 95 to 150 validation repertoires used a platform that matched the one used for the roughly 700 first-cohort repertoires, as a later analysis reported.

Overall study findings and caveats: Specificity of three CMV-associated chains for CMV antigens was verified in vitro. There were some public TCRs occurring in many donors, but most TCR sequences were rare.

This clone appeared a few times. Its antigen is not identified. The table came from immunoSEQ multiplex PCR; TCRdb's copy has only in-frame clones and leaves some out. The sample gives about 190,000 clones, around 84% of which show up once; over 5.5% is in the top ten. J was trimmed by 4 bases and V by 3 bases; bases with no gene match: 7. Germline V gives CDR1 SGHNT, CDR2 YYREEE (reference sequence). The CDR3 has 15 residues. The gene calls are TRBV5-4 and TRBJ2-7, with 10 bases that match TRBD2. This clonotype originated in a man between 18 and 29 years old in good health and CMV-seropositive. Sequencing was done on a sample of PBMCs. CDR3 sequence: CASSSGTSALYEQYF. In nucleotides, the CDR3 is TGTGCCAGCAGCTCCGGGACTAGCGCCCTTTACGAGCAGTACTTC.